Following are 30 T cell receptor beta chains from one sample sequenced in a study of blood T cell repertoires in COVID-19. Profiled with immunoSEQ multiplex PCR; TCRdb holds only in-frame clones, not every one. The table shows 45,000 or so clones, with approximately 86% occurring only once. The sample consisted of peripheral blood. Receptors originate from a man aged 80 or over in a cohort sampled during active COVID-19.

V gene TRBV30 combines with J gene TRBJ1-4, with TRBD1 as a possible D gene (6 bases). V was clipped by 7 bases and J by 11 bases, with 20 bases between them. Per germline, CDR1 GTSNPN and CDR2 SVGIG (reference sequence). CDR3 length equals 13 residues. CDR3 loop: CASSVGGAEKLFF. CDR3 coding DNA: TGTGCCTCCTCGGTGGGGGGGGCTGAGAAACTGTTTTTT.

This clone was detected once. The chain recombines TRBV9 with TRBJ2-1, with TRBD2 matching 9 bases. This CDR3 contains 17 residues. With V trimmed by 2 bases and J by 1 base, 7 bases remained unmatched. Germline V gene data show CDR1 as SGDLS and CDR2 as YYNGEE. The CDR3 reads CASSVGGGASSYNEQFF. DNA for the CDR3: TGTGCCAGCAGCGTCGGCGGGGGGGCCTCTTCCTACAATGAGCAGTTCTTC.

V usage is TRBV7-2 and J usage is TRBJ1-2; the match to TRBD1 covers 7 bases. Germline V gives CDR1 SGHTA, CDR2 FQGNSA. Trimming at V came to 5 bases and at J to 4 bases, leaving 7 bases not matched to a gene. The CDR3 loop spans 14 amino acids. CDR3 sequence reads: CASSPTGTVYGYTF. The CDR3 DNA sequence: TGTGCCAGCAGCCCAACCGGGACAGTCTATGGCTACACCTTC.

This clone was detected only a few times. V and J are TRBV6-6 and TRBJ1-5, with a tentative D call TRBD1 (6 bases). The germline gives CDR1 MNHNY, CDR2 SVGAGI (reference sequence). This CDR3 spans 15 amino acids. V lost 3 bases and J 6 bases, leaving 15 bases between the germline ends. CDR3 sequence: CASSYDRREVQPQHF. The CDR3 DNA follows: TGTGCCAGCAGTTATGACAGGAGAGAAGTTCAGCCCCAGCATTTT.

The chain uses TRBV6-5 and TRBJ1-2; TRBD1 matches at 7 bases. V shed 7 bases, J shed 5 bases, and the junction held 13 bases outside the gene matches. CDR3 length: 15 amino acids. The germline gives CDR1 MNHEY, CDR2 SVGAGI. CDR3 nucleotide sequence: TGTGCCAGCAACCCATCGGGCAGGGGGTATTATGGCTACACCTTC. This gives the protein CASNPSGRGYYGYTF.

This clone was counted once. The J gene is TRBJ1-4, the V gene TRBV28; 7 bases align to TRBD1. From germline, CDR1 is MDHEN and CDR2 SYDVKM. The CDR3 runs 15 residues. With V trimmed by 4 bases and J by 4 bases, 6 bases remained unmatched. As DNA, the CDR3 is TGTGCCAGCAGTTCCCGACAGGGCCTTAATGAAAAACTGTTTTTT. Translated, it gives CASSSRQGLNEKLFF.

The rearrangement links TRBV11-2 to TRBJ1-5; 7 bases align to TRBD1. V shed 0 bases and J 2 bases; nucleotides not matched to a gene: 7. The CDR3 has 17 amino acids. Germline CDR1 SGHAT, CDR2 FQNNGV. The CDR3 loop reads CASSLDLQGIGNQPQHF. Here the CDR3 DNA reads TGTGCCAGCAGCTTAGATCTACAGGGGATTGGCAATCAGCCCCAGCATTTT.

About this clone: A junction boundary mismatches the germline segment, possibly from a read error. The genes are TRBV7-7 and TRBJ2-2; 8 nucleotides agree with TRBD1. Germline V CDR1 and CDR2: SSHAT, FNYEAQ (reference sequence). The CDR3 runs to 16 residues. DNA for the CDR3: TGTGCTAGCAGCCGACGGGCGGACAGGGTCGCCGGGGAGCTGTTTTTT. Encoded protein: CASSRRADRVAGELFF.

J is TRBJ2-7 and V is TRBV27; D is perhaps TRBD1 (6 bases). Trimming cost V 4 bases and J 3 bases, with 13 bases left between them. Germline values: CDR1 MNHEY, CDR2 SMNVEV (reference sequence). This CDR3 has 14 amino acids. The CDR3 region is CASSSAPRGYEQYF. CDR3 DNA sequence: TGTGCCAGCAGTTCCGCCCCCAGGGGCTACGAGCAGTACTTC.

This chain uses TRBV7-9 with TRBJ2-7; tentative D call: TRBD1 (6 bases). V lost 1 base, J lost 4 bases, and 8 bases lay in between. The CDR3 has 13 amino acids. Per the germline V gene, CDR1 is SEHNR and CDR2 is FQNEAQ (reference sequence). Here the CDR3 DNA reads TGTGCCAGCAGCTTAGAACAGGGTTACGAGCAGTACTTC. It translates to CASSLEQGYEQYF.

This clone was observed a single time. The chain is built from TRBV19 and TRBJ2-1, with 9 bases aligning to TRBD2. The germline V gene encodes CDR1 LNHDA and CDR2 SQIVND (reference sequence). The V and J ends lost 6 bases and 8 bases, in that order; junction bases with no gene match: 17. The CDR3 length is 17 residues. CDR3 in DNA: TGTGCCAGTAGCCGAATCCTCTCGGTAGCGGGAGATTATGAGCAGTTCTTC. Encoded protein: CASSRILSVAGDYEQFF.

V is TRBV6-2 or TRBV6-3 and J is TRBJ2-7; 10 bases map to TRBD1. This CDR3 region has 14 residues. CDR1 is MNHEY, CDR2 SVGEGT, per germline. The trim removed 5 bases at V and 3 bases at J, leaving 4 bases unmatched. CDR3 in DNA: TGTGCCAGCAGTGACAGGGGGCCTGGCTACGAGCAGTACTTC. It yields the protein CASSDRGPGYEQYF.

The chain has TRBV10-3 and TRBJ1-5, with a possible D match to TRBD1 (5 bases). CDR1 and CDR2 from the germline V gene are ENHRY and SYGVKD. This CDR3 region has 14 residues. Trimming shortened V by 3 bases and J by 2 bases, and 8 bases separated the two germline ends. CDR3 loop: CAISELGGNQPQHF. Here the CDR3 DNA reads TGTGCCATCAGTGAATTAGGGGGCAATCAGCCCCAGCATTTT.

V and J are TRBV9 and TRBJ1-1; D not certain. Deletions cut 4 bases from V and 1 base from J, with 17 bases between. This CDR3 region has 16 residues. CDR1 is SGDLS, CDR2 YYNGEE, per germline. CDR3 in DNA: TGTGCCAGCAGCCTTGACCCCGGGAGAGGGAACACTGAAGCTTTCTTT. Its protein is CASSLDPGRGNTEAFF.

This chain connects TRBV28 to TRBJ1-1; 8 positions agree with TRBD1. The CDR3 extends over 17 amino acids. Germline V gene sequence: CDR1 MDHEN, CDR2 SYDVKM. With V trimmed by 6 bases and J by 1 base, 13 bases remained unmatched. This chain's CDR3 is CASSKPSRGRGNTEAFF. Here the CDR3 DNA reads TGTGCCAGCAGCAAACCGTCCAGGGGGCGAGGGAACACTGAAGCTTTCTTT.

In this sample, this clone turned up once. This chain joins TRBV6-6 and TRBJ2-5, with 10 bases fitting TRBD2. V dropped 4 bases and J dropped 4; count of bases not matched to a gene: 6. The CDR3 totals 15 residues. Germline CDR1 and CDR2: MNHNY and SVGAGI (reference sequence). The CDR3 sequence: CASSLERGGVETQYF. Here the CDR3 DNA reads TGTGCCAGCAGTTTGGAGCGGGGGGGAGTAGAGACCCAGTACTTC.

Remarks on this clone: This same CDR3 is encoded by further DNA sequences in the sample. This rearrangement joins TRBV11-2 to TRBJ1-2; D is ambiguous. This CDR3 has 13 amino acids. The V gene's germline CDR1 is SGHAT and CDR2 FQNNGV. V was clipped by 0 bases and J by 2 bases, with 4 bases between them. The CDR3 DNA sequence: TGTGCCAGCAGCTTAGACAGAAACTATGGCTACACCTTC. Translation gives CASSLDRNYGYTF.

The genes are TRBV9 and TRBJ2-3; TRBD1 matches 9 bases. V dropped 0 bases and J dropped 4; count of bases not matched to a gene: 3. CDR3 length: 15 residues. Germline assignment: CDR1 SGDLS and CDR2 YYNGEE. CDR3 protein: CASSVAQGAADTQYF. CDR3 nucleotides: TGTGCCAGCAGCGTAGCACAGGGGGCCGCAGATACGCAGTATTTT.

The CDR3 DNA is TGTGCCACCAGTTCCCGGGACATTCCGAACAATGAGCAGTTCTTC. Amino acid sequence: CATSSRDIPNNEQFF. The chain links TRBV24-1 to TRBJ2-1, with D possibly being TRBD1 (6 bases). Germline CDR1 and CDR2: KGHDR and SFDVKD. V was shortened by 6 bases and J by 5 bases, with 16 bases between the two germline ends. The CDR3 sequence is 15 residues long.

The chain links TRBV7-6 to TRBJ2-7; TRBD2 matches 7 bases. This CDR3 region has 15 residues. The J segment lost 3 bases and the V segment lost 0 bases, leaving 5 bases of the junction unmatched. The V gene's germline CDR1 is SGHVS and CDR2 FNYEAQ. In nucleotides, the CDR3 is TGTGCCAGCAGCTTAGCACGTGGGGGGGGCTACGAGCAGTACTTC. Translated, it gives CASSLARGGGYEQYF. Full variable domain (missing parts from reference TRBV7-6 and TRBJ2-7): GAGVSQSPRYKVTKRGQDVALRCDPISGHVSLYWYRQALGQGPEFLTYFNYEAQQDKSGLPNDRFSAERPEGSISTLTIQRTEQRDSAMYRCASSLARGGGYEQYFGPGTRLTVT.

The V and J genes are TRBV5-1 and TRBJ1-2; D not resolved. The germline V gene encodes CDR1 SGHRS and CDR2 YFSETQ. This CDR3 has 13 amino acids. V was shortened by 4 bases and J by 7 bases, with 14 bases between the two germline ends. CDR3 amino acids: CASSRGLGTGYTF. Written as DNA, the CDR3 is TGCGCCAGCAGCCGAGGTTTGGGTACTGGCTACACCTTC.

The chain joins TRBV7-9 to TRBJ2-5, with 7 bases fitting TRBD2. V lost 4 bases, J lost 5 bases, and 7 bases stayed unmatched. The V gene's germline CDR1 is SEHNR and CDR2 FQNEAQ (reference sequence). The CDR3 contains 14 residues. CDR3 sequence reads: CASSYGLVTETQYF. DNA for the CDR3: TGTGCCAGCAGCTACGGACTAGTAACCGAGACCCAGTACTTC. Looking up the rest from reference TRBV7-9 and TRBJ2-5 gives the full variable domain: DTGVSQNPRHKITKRGQNVTFRCDPISEHNRLYWYRQTLGQGPEFLTYFQNEAQLEKSRLLSDRFSAERPKGSFSTLEIQRTEQGDSAMYLCASSYGLVTETQYFGPGTRLLVL.

This clone came up a few times. The rearrangement uses TRBV12-3 or TRBV12-4 and TRBJ1-2; no clear D. V was cut by 2 bases and J by 8 bases, with 9 bases left in between. The CDR3 contains 12 residues. CDR3 sequence (DNA): TGTGCCAGCAGTTTACGGGGTAAAGGCTACACCTTC. This codes for CASSLRGKGYTF.

The genes are TRBV7-2 and TRBJ1-2; 8 bases fit TRBD1. The CDR3 consists of 13 residues. Germline trimming cut 4 bases from V and 8 bases from J; bases unmatched to any gene: 6. The germline V gene encodes CDR1 SGHTA and CDR2 FQGNSA. CDR3 DNA sequence: TGTGCCAGCAGCTCCGGGACAGGTCTCGGCTACACCTTC. Its translation: CASSSGTGLGYTF.

J is TRBJ2-7 and V is TRBV29-1, with D possibly matching TRBD1 (6 bases). Germline V gene lookup returns CDR1 SQVTM and CDR2 ANQGSEA. Between the trimmed V and J ends, which lost 4 bases and 6 bases, there was a span of 13 bases. The CDR3 sequence is 12 residues long. This CDR3 is CSVGQVISEQYF. The CDR3 nucleotides read TGCAGCGTTGGACAGGTAATATCCGAGCAGTACTTC.

The V and J genes are TRBV18 and TRBJ1-1; D perhaps matches TRBD1 (6 bases). The germline gives CDR1 KGHSH, CDR2 LQKENI. Trimming took 3 bases from V and 11 from J, leaving 10 bases between them. The length of the CDR3 is 11 residues. CDR3 nucleotide sequence: TGTGCCAGCTCACCGCAGGGGCACGCTTTCTTT. Its translation: CASSPQGHAFF. Full variable domain (missing parts from reference TRBV18 and TRBJ1-1): NAGVMQNPRHLVRRRGQEARLRCSPMKGHSHVYWYRQLPEEGLKFMVYLQKENIIDESGMPKERFSAEFPKEGPSILRIQQVVRGDSAAYFCASSPQGHAFFGQGTRLTVV.

The chain recombines TRBV27 with TRBJ1-5; 9 bases align to TRBD1. CDR3 length: 19 residues. Germline V CDR1 and CDR2: MNHEY, SMNVEV (reference sequence). With V trimmed by 5 bases and J by 2 bases, 16 bases remained unmatched. CDR3 amino acids: CASSPSGTGTRDGNQPQHF. CDR3 nucleotide sequence: TGTGCCAGCAGTCCCTCCGGGACAGGGACTCGGGATGGCAATCAGCCCCAGCATTTT.

The chain recombines TRBV19 with TRBJ1-1, with D uncertain. V was cut by 8 bases and J by 1 base, with 11 bases left in between. Germline values: CDR1 LNHDA, CDR2 SQIVND (reference sequence). The CDR3 has 13 amino acids. CDR3 bases: TGTGCCAGTCTTGCCCAGTCGAACACTGAAGCTTTCTTT. Its translation: CASLAQSNTEAFF.

V usage is TRBV19 and J usage is TRBJ1-4; D is possibly TRBD1 (5 bases). Looked up from germline, CDR1 is LNHDA and CDR2 is SQIVND (reference sequence). CDR3 length: 13 amino acids. V dropped 7 bases and J dropped 8 bases, with 14 bases sitting between them. CDR3 in DNA: TGTGCCAGTAACGGGGGAATAGAAGAAAAACTGTTTTTT. Residues: CASNGGIEEKLFF.

The chain employs TRBV10-3 and TRBJ1-2; D might be TRBD1 (6 bases). CDR3 size: 12 residues. Per germline, CDR1 ENHRY and CDR2 SYGVKD. Trimming shortened V by 10 bases and J by 7 bases, and 16 bases separated the two germline ends. Written as DNA, the CDR3 is TGTGCCACCACAGGGCTGTCTGGTGGCTACACCTTC. Translated, it gives CATTGLSGGYTF.